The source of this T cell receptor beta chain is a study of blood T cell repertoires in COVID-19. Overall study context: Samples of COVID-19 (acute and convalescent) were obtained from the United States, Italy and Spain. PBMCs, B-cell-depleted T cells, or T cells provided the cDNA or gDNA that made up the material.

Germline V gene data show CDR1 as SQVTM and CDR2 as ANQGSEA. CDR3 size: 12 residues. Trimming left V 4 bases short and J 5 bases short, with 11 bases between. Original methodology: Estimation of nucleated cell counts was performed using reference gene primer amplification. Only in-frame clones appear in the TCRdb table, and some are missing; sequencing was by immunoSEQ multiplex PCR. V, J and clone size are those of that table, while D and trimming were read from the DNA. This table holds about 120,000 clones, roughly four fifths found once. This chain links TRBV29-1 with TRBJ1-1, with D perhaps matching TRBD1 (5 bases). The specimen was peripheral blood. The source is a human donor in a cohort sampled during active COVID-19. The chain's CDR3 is CSVAGRGTEAFF. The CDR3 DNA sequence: TGCAGCGTTGCCGGACGGGGGACTGAAGCTTTCTTT. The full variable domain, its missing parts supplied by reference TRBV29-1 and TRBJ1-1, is SAVISQKPSRDICQRGTSLTIQCQVDSQVTMMFWYRQQPGQSLTLIATANQGSEATYESGFVIDKFPISRPNLTFSTLTVSNMSPEDSSIYLCSVAGRGTEAFFGQGTRLTVV.